These 19 T cell receptor gamma chains share one sample of origin, sequenced in a study of human gamma delta and Vdelta1 T cells. Their specific antigens are unknown. TCRdb used CATT to re-call clones from the PCR reads. The sample includes over 7,500 gamma-chain clones, around 42% of them seen just once. Sequencing used Vdelta1 gamma-delta T cells from blood grown in culture (DOT cells). All receptors come from a human donor in good health.

This rearrangement joins TRGV8 to TRGJP1. Unmatched junction bases numbered 3, after V lost 2 bases and J lost 0 bases. This CDR3 is 15 amino acids long. From germline, CDR1 is VENAVY and CDR2 YDSYNSRV. The CDR3 coding sequence is TGTGCCACCTGGGATAACCATACCACTGGTTGGTTCAAGATATTT. Protein product: CATWDNHTTGWFKIF.

This chain uses TRGV8 with TRGJP2. J lost 7 bases, V lost 3 bases, and 8 bases had no gene match. This CDR3 region has 14 residues. CDR1 and CDR2 from the germline V gene are VENAVY and YDSYNSRV. In DNA, the CDR3 is TGTGCCACCTGGGATTGGGATATTGATTGGATCAAGACGTTT. It yields the protein CATWDWDIDWIKTF.

The rearrangement joins TRGV8 to TRGJP1. In germline, CDR1 is VENAVY, CDR2 YDSYNSRV. The length of the CDR3 is 17 residues. The J segment lost 8 bases and the V segment lost 1 base, leaving 16 bases of the junction unmatched. Here the CDR3 DNA reads TGTGCCACCTGGGATAGTCTAACCCTCATACCCGGTTGGTTCAAGATATTT. This gives the protein CATWDSLTLIPGWFKIF.

The chain carries TRGV8 and TRGJ1 or TRGJ2. The CDR3 length is 12 residues. Germline values: CDR1 VENAVY, CDR2 YDSYNSRV. J gave up 5 bases and V 4 bases, and 5 bases lay outside the gene matches. The CDR3 DNA sequence: TGTGCCACCTGGGAGCCAGATTATAAGAAACTCTTT. This translates into CATWEPDYKKLF.

The chain joins TRGV4 to TRGJ1 or TRGJ2. With V trimmed by 2 bases and J by 6 bases, 7 bases remained unmatched. The germline CDR1 and CDR2 sequences are EGSTGY and YDSYTSSV. The CDR3 runs to 13 residues. CDR3 coding DNA: TGTGCCACCTGGGATGTTGTGAGTTATAAGAAACTCTTT. Translated: CATWDVVSYKKLF.

This chain links TRGV9 with TRGJ1 or TRGJ2. The V gene's germline CDR1 is GITISATS and CDR2 ISYDGTV (reference sequence). The V and J ends lost 4 bases and 3 bases, in that order; junction bases with no gene match: 9. CDR3 length: 14 amino acids. CDR3: CALWETWAYYKKLF. CDR3 bases: TGTGCCTTGTGGGAAACTTGGGCTTATTATAAGAAACTCTTT.

The rearrangement uses TRGV3 and TRGJ1 or TRGJ2. The CDR3 runs 12 residues. The junction had 4 bases not matched to a gene; V was cut back by 5 bases and J by 3 bases. Germline values: CDR1 VTNTFY, CDR2 YDVSTARD (reference sequence). Written as DNA, the CDR3 is TGTGCCACCTGGGTACCTTATTATAAGAAACTCTTT. Translating it yields CATWVPYYKKLF.

This sequence joins TRGV2 and TRGJ1 or TRGJ2. V shed 2 bases and J 7 bases; nucleotides not matched to a gene: 8. This CDR3 comprises 13 residues. The germline V gene encodes CDR1 EGSNGY and CDR2 YDSYNSKV. The CDR3 DNA reads as TGTGCCACCTGGGACGTGGGTCGATATAAGAAACTCTTT. The encoded protein is CATWDVGRYKKLF.

The V call is TRGV2, the J call TRGJ1 or TRGJ2. Germline-derived CDR1 and CDR2 are EGSNGY and YDSYNSKV. V lost 3 bases, J lost 0 bases, and 8 bases stayed unmatched. CDR3 length: 15 amino acids. The chain's CDR3 is CATWDPQENYYKKLF. The CDR3 coding sequence is TGTGCCACCTGGGACCCACAAGAGAATTATTATAAGAAACTCTTT.

This rearrangement joins TRGV10 to TRGJ1 or TRGJ2. TRGV10 is known as an ORF, though its function is uncertain. After removal of 8 bases from V and 2 bases from J, the junction contained 19 bases not matched to a gene. There are 17 residues in the CDR3. The CDR3 is CAAWDNEPNLYYYKKLF. In DNA, the CDR3 is TGTGCTGCGTGGGATAATGAACCCAACTTATATTATTATAAGAAACTCTTT.

The gene calls are TRGV2 and TRGJ1 or TRGJ2. The CDR3 sequence is 15 residues long. Germline V lookup: CDR1 EGSNGY, CDR2 YDSYNSKV. Losses at the gene ends were 1 base for V and 7 bases for J; bases not matched to a gene: 13. Here the CDR3 DNA reads TGTGCCACCTGGGACGGCCCCCCAATTGGGTATAAGAAACTCTTT. Amino acids: CATWDGPPIGYKKLF.

The chain links TRGV9 to TRGJ1 or TRGJ2. The J segment lost 8 bases and the V segment lost 0 bases, leaving 10 bases of the junction unmatched. Germline CDR1 and CDR2: GITISATS and ISYDGTV (reference sequence). CDR3 length: 14 residues. The CDR3 sequence is CALWEVRIWNKKLF. The CDR3 DNA is TGTGCCTTGTGGGAGGTGCGGATATGGAATAAGAAACTCTTT.

J is TRGJ1 or TRGJ2 and V is TRGV2. The CDR3 consists of 15 residues. The trim removed 5 bases at V and 0 bases at J, leaving 10 bases unmatched. Germline loops: CDR1 EGSNGY, CDR2 YDSYNSKV. The CDR3 protein is CATWAPQGNYYKKLF. The CDR3 DNA reads TGTGCCACCTGGGCCCCACAGGGGAATTATTATAAGAAACTCTTT.

The V call is TRGV3, the J call TRGJ1 or TRGJ2. V dropped 2 bases and J dropped 10; count of bases not matched to a gene: 2. There are 10 residues in the CDR3. CDR1 and CDR2 from the germline V gene are VTNTFY and YDVSTARD (reference sequence). In nucleotides, the CDR3 is TGTGCCACCTGGGACACAAAGAAACTCTTT. Translation: CATWDTKKLF.

The chain links TRGV3 to TRGJ1 or TRGJ2. V was pared by 1 base and J by 2 bases, with 8 bases of the junction left unmatched. Per the germline V gene, CDR1 is VTNTFY and CDR2 is YDVSTARD (reference sequence). The CDR3 consists of 15 residues. This CDR3 reads CATWDSSGHYYKKLF. CDR3 nucleotide sequence: TGTGCCACCTGGGACAGTAGTGGTCATTATTATAAGAAACTCTTT.

V is TRGV8 and J is TRGJ1 or TRGJ2. This CDR3 is built from 12 residues. Germline lookup yields CDR1 VENAVY and CDR2 YDSYNSRV. With V trimmed by 4 bases and J by 4 bases, 4 bases remained unmatched. The CDR3 loop reads CATWESYYKKLF. In DNA form, the CDR3 reads TGTGCCACCTGGGAGAGCTATTATAAGAAACTCTTT.

Points on this clone: A far more abundant clone sits one base away, making this likely a read error. The chain combines TRGV5 with TRGJ1 or TRGJ2. Trimming took 2 bases from V and 7 from J; bases not matched to a gene: 2. The CDR3 is 11 residues long. Germline lookup yields CDR1 VINAFY and CDR2 YDVSNSKD. This chain's CDR3 is CATWDIYKKLF. The CDR3, as DNA: TGTGCCACCTGGGACATCTATAAGAAACTCTTT.

Comments on this clone: Other DNA sequences within the sample encode an identical CDR3. The genes are TRGV8 and TRGJP2. With V trimmed by 4 bases and J by 1 base, 3 bases remained unmatched. This CDR3 has 14 amino acids. The germline V gene encodes CDR1 VENAVY and CDR2 YDSYNSRV. The CDR3 DNA follows: TGTGCCACCTGGGACATTAGTAGTGATTGGATCAAGACGTTT. Translated: CATWDISSDWIKTF.

The V gene is TRGV5, the J gene TRGJ1 or TRGJ2. CDR3 length: 14 residues. Germline V lookup: CDR1 VINAFY, CDR2 YDVSNSKD. After removal of 2 bases from V and 0 bases from J, the junction contained 4 bases not matched to a gene. The CDR3 DNA follows: TGTGCCACCTGGGACACTAAGAATTATTATAAGAAACTCTTT. Translation: CATWDTKNYYKKLF.